This is a list of T cell receptor beta chains from one sample in a study of breast tumors, draining lymph nodes, adjacent tissues. One entry per CDR3 protein, called by TCRdb with MiXCR from the multiplex PCR reads. The sample lists around 250,000 distinct CDR3 sequences; around 35% were seen once. The sample was axillary lymph node tissue. All receptors derive from a female donor with breast cancer. Some clones in this sample may be carry-over from other donors' samples. The conserved cysteine and the conserved F or W are not part of the CDR3 here. The listing skips clone size in some rows; elsewhere it reads once, few, many or a size class.

>15|TRBV7-9|many|TRBJ2-7
ASSPPIAGSKYYEQY
>11|TRBV6-4|few|TRBJ2-2
ASSDKNTGELF
>13|TRBV12-3/TRBV12-4|many|TRBJ2-1
ASTPPAGVGVEQF
>13|TRBV7-9|many|TRBJ2-1
ASSKTSGRNNEQF
>13|TRBV7-3|few|TRBJ2-3
ASSLSVSSYNEQY
>14|TRBV20-1|-|TRBJ1-6
SARGAGGLDNSPLH
>14|TRBV27|-|TRBJ1-4
ASSSHPVDGDEKLF
>13|TRBV5-1|many|TRBJ2-1
ASSLAPGIGNEQF
>13|TRBV5-8|-|TRBJ2-1
ASSLELAGVVEQF
>9|TRBV19|-|TRBJ1-2
ASRLLGGYT
>11|TRBV24-1|-|TRBJ2-3
ATSDRGTDTQY
>10|TRBV20-1|-|TRBJ1-4
SFQGFNEKLF
>12|TRBV7-2|few|TRBJ1-1
ASSLVGSNTEAF
>12|TRBV5-1|many|TRBJ1-5
ASSLESSNQPQH
>14|TRBV7-8|-|TRBJ2-3
ASSLGVTTSTDTQY
>14|TRBV7-2|few|TRBJ2-5
ASSSQASGAKETQY
>16|TRBV2|-|TRBJ2-6
ASSEVRAGYSGANVLT
>15|TRBV11-2|-|TRBJ2-2
ASSIGTSGGHTGELF
>12|TRBV20-1|many|TRBJ2-1
SAREPSGYNEQF
>14|TRBV10-2|many|TRBJ2-2
ASSDRQGVRTGELF
>10|TRBV2|many|TRBJ1-5
ASSRDTQPQH
>17|TRBV4-3|-|TRBJ2-3
ASSQDRAGDPPSTDTQY
>13|TRBV9|many|TRBJ2-3
ASSVGVGPTDTQY
>13|TRBV12-3/TRBV12-4|-|TRBJ2-6
ASSDQGGGANVLT
>13|TRBV19|many|TRBJ2-2
ASSIGSGRSGELF
>14|TRBV27|-|TRBJ2-5
ASSSGTGGSQETQY
>13|TRBV12-3/TRBV12-4|many|TRBJ2-3
ASSLRRGGADTQY
>12|TRBV7-2|many|TRBJ2-3
ASSLQAVGDTQY
>12|TRBV27|many|TRBJ1-4
ASSPIQEGEKLF
>11|TRBV7-2|-|TRBJ1-5
ASSLTGINPQH
>11|TRBV6-1|many|TRBJ1-4
ASSSPDGEKLF
>10|TRBV7-9|many|TRBJ1-3
ASSLEAGRPY
>11|TRBV5-1|-|TRBJ1-1
ASRFTLNTEAF
>13|TRBV7-8|few|TRBJ1-1
ASSLNRAMNTEAF
>12|TRBV2|many|TRBJ2-3
ASSGAHSTDTQY
>13|TRBV7-6|many|TRBJ2-7
ASSLTLAGAHEQY
>8|TRBV20-1|many|TRBJ2-1
SARDNEQF
>15|TRBV19|-|TRBJ1-1
ASSIYPGRTMNTEAF
>12|TRBV6-1|many|TRBJ1-4
ASTGGATNEKLF
>13|TRBV20-1|many|TRBJ2-3
SASGSGGGTDTQY
>11|TRBV20-1|many|TRBJ2-1
SAEKAGYNEQF
>13|TRBV20-1|-|TRBJ1-4
SAPLAGDFNEKLF
>13|TRBV20-1|few|TRBJ1-4
SARWGTGRAEKLF
>12|TRBV6-5|-|TRBJ2-5
ARRLAGSSRAQY
>14|TRBV5-4|few|TRBJ2-2
ASSSPGLGPAGELF
>12|TRBV7-9|-|TRBJ2-1
ASSSPRGDNEQF
>12|TRBV18|-|TRBJ1-3
ASSPSGQGDTIY
>12|TRBV4-2|many|TRBJ1-4
ASSQGGRYEKLF
>11|TRBV7-3|many|TRBJ2-5
ASSLTRGETQY
>13|TRBV7-9|many|TRBJ2-2
ASSSSWVNTGELF
>12|TRBV28|few|TRBJ2-2
ASSLGQGIGELF
>13|TRBV5-4|few|TRBJ2-3
ASSSGLAGGDTQY
>12|TRBV12-3/TRBV12-4|-|TRBJ1-2
ASSPLTVFYGYT
>15|TRBV2|many|TRBJ2-7
ASSEASTGIRTYEQY
>13|TRBV5-1|many|TRBJ2-3
ASSPDRGLPDTQY
>12|TRBV18|many|TRBJ2-1
ASSPRDGFNEQF
>12|TRBV11-3|many|TRBJ2-5
ASRPLAGGETQY
>11|TRBV20-1|many|TRBJ1-5
SATGQPNQPQH